A single sample gave rise to the 31 T cell receptor beta chains below, sequenced in a study of regulatory T cells in long-lasting Graves disease. Time point denoted: persistent/refractory GD, antithyroid drugs over 5 years with positive TRAb. RNA isolated from PBMCs was used to make the TCR library. CDR3-region Arm-PCR and iRepertoire HTBI primers produced the TCR beta libraries. MiXCR, applied by TCRdb to the multiplex PCR reads, yields one record per CDR3 protein. The table has roughly 470,000 distinct CDR3 sequences, less than 25% seen once; the top ten hold about 7.8%. This sample comprised peripheral blood mononuclear cells (PBMCs), obtained when the disease was refractory, from a patient treated with antithyroid drugs. These receptors all come from a female donor with Graves disease.

This clonotype was recorded a few times. The gene calls are TRBV30 and TRBJ2-7; D uncertain. Trimming left V 7 bases short and J 5 bases short, with 15 bases between. This CDR3 region has 12 residues. Germline V CDR1 and CDR2: GTSNPN, SVGIG (reference sequence). In nucleotides, the CDR3 is TGTGCCTCCGCCCGGGCTGGTGACGAGCAGTACTTC. Amino acid sequence: CASARAGDEQYF.

This clonotype was seen ten or more times. V is TRBV27 and J is TRBJ2-7, with 13 bases lining up with TRBD2. This CDR3 is 16 amino acids long. The V gene end was trimmed by 2 bases and the J gene end by 2 bases; junction bases not matched to a gene: 3. Germline V gives CDR1 MNHEY, CDR2 SMNVEV (reference sequence). The CDR3 DNA sequence: TGTGCCAGCAGTTTAGTACTAGCGGGAGGGCCCTACGAGCAGTACTTC. This translates into CASSLVLAGGPYEQYF.

CDR3 protein: CASSTPLTGNTGELFF. CDR3 bases: TGTGCCAGCAGCACCCCCTTGACAGGAAACACCGGGGAGCTGTTTTTT. The V call is TRBV9, the J call TRBJ2-2; possible D gene TRBD1, 6 bases. The V end lost 4 bases, the J end lost 2 bases, and 15 bases lay between the germline ends. In germline, CDR1 is SGDLS, CDR2 YYNGEE. This CDR3 is 16 amino acids long.

This chain connects TRBV29-1 to TRBJ1-2; D is uncertain. The germline CDR1 and CDR2 sequences are SQVTM and ANQGSEA. There are 16 residues in the CDR3. Trimming removed 7 bases at V and 1 base at J, with 22 bases between. The CDR3 reads CSARSPNAKHNYGYTF. In DNA form, the CDR3 reads TGCAGCGCCCGGTCTCCCAACGCGAAACATAACTATGGCTACACCTTC.

To note about this clonotype: Since the CDR3 does not end with the conserved phenylalanine or tryptophan, this likely comes from a read error. The rearrangement links TRBV7-2 to TRBJ2-5; D is ambiguous. The CDR3 sequence is 11 residues long. Germline loops: CDR1 SGHTA, CDR2 FQGNSA. V was trimmed by 4 bases and J by 7 bases, leaving 7 bases between them. The CDR3: CASSSVGTQYL. For the CDR3, the DNA is TGTGCCAGCAGCTCCGTAGGGACCCAGTACCTC.

This clonotype turned up a few times. The DNA for the CDR3 is TGCAGTGCTAGAGATTTTTCACAGCAGAGCTCCTACAATGAGCAGTTCTTC. As protein: CSARDFSQQSSYNEQFF. This chain connects TRBV20-1 to TRBJ2-1; D gene unclear. Trimming removed 0 bases from V and 0 bases from J, with 15 bases in between. CDR3 length equals 17 residues. Germline values: CDR1 DFQATT, CDR2 SNEGSKA (reference sequence).

The sample holds many counts of this clonotype. The V and J genes are TRBV19 and TRBJ1-1; TRBD1 matches 7 bases. J gave up 1 base and V 8 bases, and 7 bases lay outside the gene matches. The length of the CDR3 is 14 residues. Germline CDR1 LNHDA, CDR2 SQIVND (reference sequence). As DNA, the CDR3 is TGTGCCAGTGCTAAGGGACAGACGAACACTGAAGCTTTCTTT. This gives the protein CASAKGQTNTEAFF.

The chain links TRBV29-1 to TRBJ2-4; a possible D gene is TRBD2 (5 bases). The CDR3 sequence is 12 residues long. Germline lookup yields CDR1 SQVTM and CDR2 ANQGSEA. The V gene lost 6 bases and the J gene lost 8 bases, with 14 bases spanning the gap. The CDR3 protein is CSVSGGRDIQYF. The CDR3 region has the DNA TGCAGCGTCAGCGGAGGTCGGGACATTCAGTACTTC. Based on the CDR3 plus reference TRBV29-1 and TRBJ2-4, the full variable domain is SAVISQKPSRDICQRGTSLTIQCQVDSQVTMMFWYRQQPGQSLTLIATANQGSEATYESGFVIDKFPISRPNLTFSTLTVSNMSPEDSSIYLCSVSGGRDIQYFGAGTRLSVL.

This clonotype was detected only a few times. This sequence joins TRBV19 and TRBJ1-1; 7 bases fit TRBD1. CDR1 LNHDA and CDR2 SQIVND come from the germline V gene (reference sequence). V shed 7 bases, J shed 6 bases, and the junction held 8 bases outside the gene matches. The length of the CDR3 is 13 residues. The CDR3 sequence is CASTTGTVAEAFF. The CDR3 nucleotides are TGTGCCAGTACCACCGGGACAGTGGCTGAAGCTTTCTTT.

The chain joins TRBV6-1 to TRBJ1-2, with 7 bases that match TRBD1. The CDR3 length is 14 residues. The germline V gene has CDR1 MNHNS and CDR2 SASEGT. Germline trimming cut 5 bases from V and 3 bases from J; bases unmatched to any gene: 6. The chain's CDR3 is CASSTLQGYYGYTF. The CDR3 DNA is TGTGCCAGCAGTACCTTACAGGGGTACTATGGCTACACCTTC.

The chain joins TRBV20-1 to TRBJ2-7, with D perhaps being TRBD1 or TRBD2 (5 bases each). The V gene lost 3 bases and the J gene lost 4 bases, with 22 bases spanning the gap. The CDR3 loop spans 16 amino acids. Germline V gene sequence: CDR1 DFQATT, CDR2 SNEGSKA (reference sequence). The CDR3 loop reads CSARDLRGGGVYEQYF. CDR3 bases: TGCAGTGCTAGGGACTTGAGGGGTGGGGGAGTTTACGAGCAGTACTTC.

This clonotype was picked up many times. This rearrangement joins TRBV27 to TRBJ1-2, with D possibly matching TRBD1 (5 bases). This CDR3 is 13 amino acids long. The germline V gene encodes CDR1 MNHEY and CDR2 SMNVEV (reference sequence). V dropped 3 bases and J dropped 4 bases, with 9 bases sitting between them. CDR3 nucleotides: TGTGCCAGCAGTTTCGGGACTGGCTATGGCTACACCTTC. This gives the protein CASSFGTGYGYTF.

In its sample, this clonotype was seen once. V usage is TRBV7-6 and J usage is TRBJ2-3; TRBD2 matches 10 bases. Trimming at V came to 2 bases and at J to 5 bases, leaving 13 bases not matched to a gene. Germline V gene lookup returns CDR1 SGHVS and CDR2 FNYEAQ. The CDR3 covers 18 residues. Here the CDR3 reads CASSLFLIPSGSVDTQYF. CDR3 DNA sequence: TGTGCCAGCAGCTTATTTTTGATCCCTAGCGGGAGTGTAGATACGCAGTATTTT. The variable domain in full, with the rest retrieved from reference TRBV7-6 and TRBJ2-3, is GAGVSQSPRYKVTKRGQDVALRCDPISGHVSLYWYRQALGQGPEFLTYFNYEAQQDKSGLPNDRFSAERPEGSISTLTIQRTEQRDSAMYRCASSLFLIPSGSVDTQYFGPGTRLTVL.

This clonotype was observed a handful of times. A read error is possible here, since a much larger clone lies one base away. The chain joins TRBV11-2 to TRBJ2-7, with D unresolved. In germline, CDR1 is SGHAT, CDR2 FQNNGV. This CDR3 spans 13 amino acids. The CDR3 is CVSSFYGTYEQYF. For the CDR3, the DNA is TGTGTCAGCAGCTTCTACGGAACCTACGAGCAGTACTTC.

The chain couples TRBV7-9 to TRBJ2-3, with TRBD2 identical over 9 bases. CDR1 and CDR2 from the germline V gene are SEHNR and FQNEAQ (reference sequence). This CDR3 has 17 amino acids. V lost 1 base and J lost 2; bases outside the gene matches: 7. The CDR3 is CASSLGFAGGTTDTQYF. CDR3 in DNA: TGTGCCAGCAGCTTAGGCTTTGCGGGGGGGACCACAGATACGCAGTATTTT.

This clonotype was observed at least ten times. This rearrangement joins TRBV12-3 or TRBV12-4 to TRBJ2-7; TRBD2 might be the D (6 bases). V lost 3 bases to trimming and J lost 0 bases, with 12 bases between them. This CDR3 region has 15 residues. The CDR3 DNA reads as TGTGCCAGCAGTTTGGCGGGACCAAACTCCTACGAGCAGTACTTC. This codes for CASSLAGPNSYEQYF.

This clonotype has a handful of counts. The chain is built from TRBV4-1 and TRBJ1-5; no firm D call. Germline CDR1 MGHRA, CDR2 YSYEKL. Trimming shortened V by 1 base and J by 0 bases, and 7 bases separated the two germline ends. CDR3 size: 15 residues. The CDR3 bases are TGCGCCAGCAGCCAAGGCGAATATAGCAATCAGCCCCAGCATTTT. Its protein is CASSQGEYSNQPQHF.

This clonotype was observed once. The chain couples TRBV7-9 to TRBJ1-1; D may be TRBD1 (5 bases). Trimming cost V 3 bases and J 8 bases, with 22 bases left between them. The CDR3 is made up of 16 amino acids. Germline V gene lookup returns CDR1 SEHNR and CDR2 FQNEAQ (reference sequence). The CDR3: CASSFGHRKVLSEAFF. The CDR3 DNA sequence: TGTGCCAGCAGCTTCGGACACCGAAAAGTCCTATCCGAAGCTTTCTTT.

The chain employs TRBV4-2 and TRBJ2-7, with 10 bases that match TRBD2. The CDR3 loop spans 16 amino acids. V gave up 2 bases and J gave up 6 bases; unmatched junction bases: 10. Germline CDR1 LGHNA, CDR2 YNFKEQ. The CDR3 is CASSQSASGRSSEQYF. The CDR3 DNA is TGTGCCAGCAGCCAAAGCGCTAGCGGGAGATCTAGCGAGCAGTACTTC.

The J gene is TRBJ2-7, the V gene TRBV24-1, with 12 bases identical to TRBD2. From germline, CDR1 is KGHDR and CDR2 SFDVKD. The CDR3 consists of 15 residues. V shed 3 bases and J 3 bases; nucleotides not matched to a gene: 2. The CDR3 here is CATSDLAGGIYEQYF. CDR3 DNA: TGTGCCACCAGTGATCTAGCGGGAGGGATCTACGAGCAGTACTTC.

The chain is built from TRBV5-6 and TRBJ2-7; D possibly uses TRBD1 or TRBD2 (5 bases each). The V gene's germline CDR1 is SGHDT and CDR2 YYEEEE. V lost 5 bases, J lost 6 bases, and 12 bases lay in between. This CDR3 contains 12 residues. The CDR3 bases are TGTGCCAGCAGTACACGGGGCGCCGAGCAGTACTTC. It yields the protein CASSTRGAEQYF.

This clonotype was counted ten times or more. This chain connects TRBV12-5 to TRBJ1-2; D perhaps matches TRBD1 (5 bases). CDR1 LGHNT and CDR2 FRNRAP come from the germline V gene. The CDR3 runs 19 residues. Trimming took 0 bases from V and 4 from J, leaving 24 bases between them. In nucleotides, the CDR3 is TGTGCTAGTGGTTTGGTACTTCCCCCAAGGCAGGGCTACTTCTATGGCTACACCTTC. It encodes CASGLVLPPRQGYFYGYTF. Together with reference TRBV12-5 and TRBJ1-2, the CDR3 gives the full variable domain: DARVTQTPRHKVTEMGQEVTMRCQPILGHNTVFWYRQTMMQGLELLAYFRNRAPLDDSGMPKDRFSAEMPDATLATLKIQPSEPRDSAVYFCASGLVLPPRQGYFYGYTFGSGTRLTVV.

Worth noting for this clonotype: A much bigger clone sits one base away, suggesting this may be a read error. The chain employs TRBV6-5 and TRBJ1-1; D remains ambiguous. The CDR3 length is 14 residues. Germline-derived CDR1 and CDR2 are MNHEY and SVGAGI. The CDR3 is CANSYGVAGTEAFF. The DNA of the CDR3 is TGTGCCAACAGTTACGGGGTGGCCGGGACTGAAGCTTTCTTT.

The J gene is TRBJ1-2, the V gene TRBV7-9, with D tentatively TRBD1 (6 bases). CDR1 and CDR2 (germline): SEHNR, FQNEAQ (reference sequence). The CDR3 spans 13 residues. Deletions cut 5 bases from V and 8 bases from J, with 15 bases between. In nucleotides, the CDR3 is TGTGCCAGCAGCCCCGCCACAGGGAGCGGCTACACCTTC. Protein: CASSPATGSGYTF. The whole variable domain, remainder taken from reference TRBV7-9 and TRBJ1-2, is DTGVSQNPRHKITKRGQNVTFRCDPISEHNRLYWYRQTLGQGPEFLTYFQNEAQLEKSRLLSDRFSAERPKGSFSTLEIQRTEQGDSAMYLCASSPATGSGYTFGSGTRLTVV.

This clonotype was counted at least ten times. This chain joins TRBV28 and TRBJ1-2, with TRBD1 identical over 8 bases. The length of the CDR3 is 14 residues. The V gene's germline CDR1 is MDHEN and CDR2 SYDVKM. After removal of 6 bases from V and 5 bases from J, the junction contained 8 bases not matched to a gene. The CDR3 sequence is CASSLGQEIYGYTF. Here the CDR3 DNA reads TGTGCCAGCAGCCTGGGACAGGAGATATATGGCTACACCTTC.

The sample holds many counts of this clonotype. One base away lies a much larger clone, so this may be a sequencing read error. The chain couples TRBV6-2 or TRBV6-3 to TRBJ2-7; D gene unclear. The germline V gene encodes CDR1 MNHEY and CDR2 SVGEGT. The V gene lost 5 bases and the J gene lost 3 bases, with 8 bases spanning the gap. CDR3 length: 12 amino acids. CDR3 nucleotide sequence: TGTGCCAGCAGTGAAATGGGCTACGAGCAGTACTTC. It specifies CASSEMGYEQYF.

This clonotype was observed a few times. The chain links TRBV15 to TRBJ2-2; TRBD2 aligns across 11 bases. The CDR3 is made up of 14 amino acids. Germline CDR1 reads LNHNV; CDR2 reads YYDKDF (reference sequence). Germline trimming cut 9 bases from V and 6 bases from J; bases unmatched to any gene: 6. The CDR3 DNA reads as TGTGCCACGCCGGGACTAGCGGAGTCCGGGGAGCTGTTTTTT. Translating gives CATPGLAESGELFF. The variable domain in full, with the rest retrieved from reference TRBV15 and TRBJ2-2, is DAMVIQNPRYQVTQFGKPVTLSCSQTLNHNVMYWYQQKSSQAPKLLFHYYDKDFNNEADTPDNFQSRRPNTSFCFLDIRSPGLGDTAMYLCATPGLAESGELFFGEGSRLTVL.

This chain joins TRBV30 and TRBJ2-7, with D perhaps matching TRBD1 or TRBD2 (5 bases each). Germline V CDR1 and CDR2: GTSNPN, SVGIG (reference sequence). CDR3 length: 15 amino acids. Trimming left V 3 bases short and J 0 bases short, with 15 bases between. The CDR3 region is CAWRQGGLGSYEQYF. The DNA for the CDR3 is TGTGCCTGGAGGCAGGGCGGACTGGGCTCCTACGAGCAGTACTTC.

This clonotype was recorded at least ten times. The chain links TRBV5-5 to TRBJ1-2; D perhaps matches TRBD1 (5 bases). Trimming stripped 4 bases from V and 12 bases from J, with 19 bases between. This CDR3 spans 13 amino acids. CDR1 SGHKS and CDR2 YYEKEE come from the germline V gene (reference sequence). DNA of the CDR3: TGTGCCAGCAGCCTTACGACCGGGACCCCGGACACCTTC. This encodes CASSLTTGTPDTF.

This clonotype was picked up a small number of times. The rearrangement joins TRBV12-3 or TRBV12-4 to TRBJ1-2; TRBD1 is a possible D gene (5 bases). The germline V and J ends were trimmed by 6 bases and 0 bases, with 14 bases remaining between them. The CDR3 totals 15 residues. The CDR3 sequence is CASSLTPGSNYGYTF. Written as DNA, the CDR3 is TGTGCCAGCAGCTTAACCCCAGGGTCTAACTATGGCTACACCTTC.

The chain has TRBV25-1 and TRBJ2-5; weak D call: TRBD1 (6 bases). The germline gives CDR1 MGHDK, CDR2 SYGVNS. Deletions cut 5 bases from V and 5 bases from J, with 18 bases between. The CDR3 contains 15 residues. The CDR3 spells CASSTWATRGETQYF. In DNA form, the CDR3 reads TGTGCCAGCAGTACCTGGGCCACTAGGGGGGAGACCCAGTACTTC.